The entry that follows covers one T cell receptor beta chain sequence. This entry comes from a study of T cell changes during pregnancy in multiple sclerosis. Libraries were prepared by immunoSEQ multiplex PCR; TCRdb keeps only in-frame clonotypes and omits some of them. Here the sample spans roughly 41,000 clones, approximately 94% being singletons. Trimming left V 4 bases short and J 7 bases short, with 6 bases between. The CDR3 is 11 residues long. Per the germline V gene, CDR1 is SGHRS and CDR2 is YFSETQ. The chain uses TRBV5-1 and TRBJ2-1, with D unresolved. This specimen was peripheral blood, taken in the third trimester of pregnancy. The sequence derives from a female donor with multiple sclerosis, enrolled in a pregnancy study. The CDR3 is CASSTGNEQFF. The CDR3 coding sequence is TGCGCCAGCAGCACCGGGAATGAGCAGTTCTTC.